Presented here are 21 T cell receptor beta chains from one specimen sequenced in a study of identical twins. From the 5' RACE reads, TCRdb called clonotypes with MiXCR, one entry per CDR3 protein. The data contain about 530,000 distinct CDR3 sequences, around 15% of them singletons. The same sample was also used in a study of yellow fever vaccine responses in identical twins.

Sample: CD4+ T cells sorted from blood. These receptors were taken from a woman between 18 and 29 years old in good health.

There are a few counts of this clonotype. The chain has TRBV12-3 or TRBV12-4 and TRBJ2-5, with TRBD1 as a possible D gene (6 bases). This CDR3 has 13 amino acids. The V end lost 4 bases, the J end lost 3 bases, and 9 bases lay between the germline ends. CDR3 region: CASSYGQKETQYF. The CDR3 nucleotides are TGTGCCAGCAGTTACGGACAGAAAGAGACCCAGTACTTC.

The chain employs TRBV18 and TRBJ2-5; the D gene is possibly TRBD1 (5 bases). V was cut by 0 bases and J by 0 bases, with 5 bases left in between. The CDR3 is made up of 14 amino acids. Germline lookup yields CDR1 KGHSH and CDR2 LQKENI. The CDR3 DNA reads as TGTGCCAGCTCACCACCGACAGACCAAGAGACCCAGTACTTC. Encoded protein: CASSPPTDQETQYF.

The chain is built from TRBV7-2 and TRBJ2-1, with TRBD1 identical over 8 bases. The CDR3 loop spans 18 amino acids. Trimming at V came to 1 base and at J to 4 bases, leaving 12 bases not matched to a gene. Germline values: CDR1 SGHTA, CDR2 FQGNSA. The CDR3 is CASSLGYRGSQTYNEQFF. CDR3 in DNA: TGTGCCAGCAGCTTAGGCTACAGGGGGTCCCAAACATACAATGAGCAGTTCTTC. The full variable domain, its missing parts supplied by reference TRBV7-2 and TRBJ2-1, is GAGVSQSPSNKVTEKGKDVELRCDPISGHTALYWYRQSLGQGLEFLIYFQGNSAPDKSGLPSDRFSAERTGGSVSTLTIQRTQQEDSAVYLCASSLGYRGSQTYNEQFFGPGTRLTVL.

The table lists this clonotype with a few counts. The V and J genes are TRBV7-6 and TRBJ2-7, with TRBD1 matching 8 bases. Germline CDR1 reads SGHVS; CDR2 reads FNYEAQ. CDR3 length: 15 residues. V lost 2 bases and J lost 3; bases outside the gene matches: 6. The chain's CDR3 is CASSLLGTGNYEQYF. The CDR3 coding sequence is TGTGCCAGCAGCTTATTGGGGACAGGTAACTACGAGCAGTACTTC.

This clonotype was observed a single time. The chain joins TRBV5-1 to TRBJ2-3; D remains ambiguous. The germline V and J ends were trimmed by 4 bases and 1 base, with 16 bases remaining between them. The CDR3 runs to 16 residues. The germline V gene encodes CDR1 SGHRS and CDR2 YFSETQ. CDR3 residues: CASSPMGTYGTDTQYF. The DNA for the CDR3 is TGCGCCAGCAGCCCAATGGGAACCTATGGCACAGATACGCAGTATTTT.

This clonotype was detected a few times. The chain has TRBV10-3 and TRBJ2-1, with D possibly matching TRBD1 (5 bases). Germline CDR1 ENHRY, CDR2 SYGVKD. V was clipped by 4 bases and J by 4 bases, with 14 bases between them. The length of the CDR3 is 15 residues. The CDR3 DNA sequence: TGTGCCATCAGTGGCTCGGTTAGGGGATACAATGAGCAGTTCTTC. It codes for CAISGSVRGYNEQFF.

The chain couples TRBV7-2 to TRBJ1-1; D unclear. The CDR3 is made up of 12 amino acids. Deletions cut 4 bases from V and 7 bases from J, with 10 bases between. The germline V gene encodes CDR1 SGHTA and CDR2 FQGNSA. The CDR3 DNA is TGTGCCAGCAGCTCGACACGTCGTGAAGCTTTCTTT. This translates into CASSSTRREAFF.

The J gene is TRBJ2-1, the V gene TRBV29-1; tentatively, D is TRBD2 (5 bases). CDR1 SQVTM and CDR2 ANQGSEA come from the germline V gene. This CDR3 has 13 residues. V lost 4 bases and J 2 bases, leaving 9 bases between the germline ends. The CDR3 DNA reads TGCAGCGTTGGAGCGGCCACCTACAATGAGCAGTTCTTC. This sequence encodes CSVGAATYNEQFF.

This clonotype was seen a handful of times. The rearrangement uses TRBV12-3 or TRBV12-4 and TRBJ2-5, with 8 bases aligning to TRBD2. The CDR3 length is 16 residues. V dropped 1 base and J dropped 5; count of bases not matched to a gene: 9. CDR3 sequence reads: CASSLGGAGDPETQYF. The CDR3, as DNA: TGTGCCAGCAGTTTAGGGGGAGCGGGAGACCCCGAGACCCAGTACTTC.

The chain recombines TRBV5-4 with TRBJ2-1; D might be TRBD1 (6 bases). The germline CDR1 and CDR2 sequences are SGHNT and YYREEE (reference sequence). The CDR3 is 16 amino acids. The V gene lost 4 bases and the J gene lost 4 bases, with 18 bases spanning the gap. Here the CDR3 reads CASSNFQGTPYNEQFF. The CDR3 DNA sequence: TGTGCCAGCAGCAACTTCCAGGGGACACCGTACAATGAGCAGTTCTTC. The full variable domain, with the rest looked up from reference TRBV5-4 and TRBJ2-1, is ETGVTQSPTHLIKTRGQQVTLRCSSQSGHNTVSWYQQALGQGPQFIFQYYREEENGRGNFPPRFSGLQFPNYSSELNVNALELDDSALYLCASSNFQGTPYNEQFFGPGTRLTVL.

This chain uses TRBV4-2 with TRBJ1-5, with a tentative D call TRBD1 (5 bases). V lost 0 bases to trimming and J lost 1 base, with 10 bases between them. Germline CDR1 is LGHNA and CDR2 is YNFKEQ. The CDR3 contains 16 residues. CDR3: CASSQDFGASNQPQHF. The CDR3 DNA follows: TGTGCCAGCAGCCAAGATTTCGGGGCGAGCAATCAGCCCCAGCATTTT.

The V call is TRBV21-1, the J call TRBJ2-5; the table calls TRBD1, which could not be checked here. TRBV21-1 is a known pseudogene. This CDR3 has 16 residues. CDR3 loop: CASSETGQGLQETQYF. For the CDR3, the DNA is TGTGCCAGCAGCGAGACGGGGCAGGGGCTTCAAGAGACCCAGTACTTC.

This clonotype was seen ten or more times. The rearrangement links TRBV5-1 to TRBJ2-7, with D possibly matching TRBD2 (5 bases). Between the trimmed V and J ends, which lost 2 bases and 0 bases, there was a span of 18 bases. The CDR3 is 17 amino acids. Germline V lookup: CDR1 SGHRS, CDR2 YFSETQ. Written as DNA, the CDR3 is TGCGCCAGCAGCTTAACCGGACTTCCTCTGAACTCCTACGAGCAGTACTTC. Translating it yields CASSLTGLPLNSYEQYF.

In this sample, this clonotype turned up a few times. V and J are TRBV20-1 and TRBJ2-7, with 8 positions matching TRBD2. This CDR3 is built from 13 residues. J lost 2 bases, V lost 5 bases, and 5 bases had no gene match. Germline V gene data show CDR1 as DFQATT and CDR2 as SNEGSKA (reference sequence). The CDR3 reads CSARAGGTYEQYV. The CDR3 DNA sequence: TGCAGTGCTCGGGCGGGGGGTACCTACGAGCAGTACGTC.

This clonotype was counted only a few times. This chain joins TRBV12-3 or TRBV12-4 and TRBJ2-1; D may be TRBD2 (6 bases). Trimming removed 4 bases from V and 11 bases from J, with 12 bases in between. The CDR3 sequence is 12 residues long. The CDR3 spells CASSSQAGKQFF. The DNA of the CDR3 is TGTGCCAGCAGTTCTCAAGCGGGCAAGCAGTTCTTC.

This clonotype has more than one count but fewer than ten. The chain employs TRBV9 and TRBJ2-7; no clear D gene. Germline V gene data show CDR1 as SGDLS and CDR2 as YYNGEE. The CDR3 has 15 residues. Deletions cut 0 bases from V and 0 bases from J, with 10 bases between. CDR3 region: CASSVEIGSSYEQYF. The DNA of the CDR3 is TGTGCCAGCAGCGTAGAGATTGGTAGCTCCTACGAGCAGTACTTC.

The V and J genes are TRBV27 and TRBJ2-2; 11 bases match TRBD1. V shed 6 bases, J shed 5 bases, and the junction held 2 bases outside the gene matches. The CDR3 covers 14 residues. Germline V CDR1 and CDR2: MNHEY, SMNVEV (reference sequence). As DNA, the CDR3 is TGTGCCAGCAGAGGGGACAGGGGGACCGGGGAGCTGTTTTTT. This translates into CASRGDRGTGELFF.

This clonotype was counted once. The chain is built from TRBV29-1 and TRBJ2-1, with unresolved D. CDR3 length: 10 amino acids. CDR1 is SQVTM, CDR2 ANQGSEA, per germline. V lost 6 bases, J lost 10 bases, and 10 bases lay in between. The CDR3 nucleotides read TGCAGCGTCGCTAACTTCGAGCAGTTCTTC. Residues: CSVANFEQFF.

This clonotype occurred a few times. The J gene is TRBJ1-5, the V gene TRBV28; D is perhaps TRBD1 (5 bases). The germline V gene encodes CDR1 MDHEN and CDR2 SYDVKM. Trimming stripped 3 bases from V and 3 bases from J, with 15 bases between. The CDR3 contains 16 residues. CDR3: CASSFVGRVDNQPQHF. For the CDR3, the DNA is TGTGCCAGCAGTTTCGTGGGCAGGGTGGACAATCAGCCCCAGCATTTT.

The chain uses TRBV5-4 and TRBJ2-5; D is possibly TRBD2 (7 bases). Germline CDR1 reads SGHNT; CDR2 reads YYREEE (reference sequence). The CDR3 is made up of 15 amino acids. V gave up 3 bases and J gave up 4 bases, with 16 bases separating them. CDR3 sequence reads: CASSSGGGGRETQYF. CDR3 bases: TGTGCCAGCAGCTCTGGTGGGGGGGGCCGAGAGACCCAGTACTTC.

The chain combines TRBV7-8 with TRBJ2-7; D ambiguous. Between the trimmed V and J ends, which lost 3 bases and 4 bases, there was a span of 10 bases. This CDR3 region has 13 residues. Germline-derived CDR1 and CDR2 are SGHVS and FQNEAQ. The CDR3 DNA reads as TGTGCCAGCAGCTTGGGTTCGGTTTACGAGCAGTACGTC. Its translation: CASSLGSVYEQYV.